This TCR beta chain was sequenced for a study of T cells after yellow fever vaccination. Overall study context: Any fraction with a low cell number was prepared using SMART-Seq v4 Ultra Low Input.

TCRdb redid the calling of the 5' RACE reads with MiXCR, one entry per CDR3 protein. The sample holds a few hundred thousand distinct CDR3 sequences, roughly 8.3% seen once. V lost 5 bases and J lost 8; bases outside the gene matches: 7. CDR3 length: 14 residues. This clonotype came up a few times. The V gene is TRBV12-3 or TRBV12-4, the J gene TRBJ1-4; 8 bases are a match to TRBD1. The clonotype comes from a man in his late teens or twenties who received the YFV17D yellow fever vaccine. Specimen: PBMCs, collected approximately 47 days after the first yellow fever vaccination. CDR3 nucleotides: TGTGCCAGCAGTCCCGGGACAGGATGGGAAAAACTGTTTTTT. Protein sequence: CASSPGTGWEKLFF.